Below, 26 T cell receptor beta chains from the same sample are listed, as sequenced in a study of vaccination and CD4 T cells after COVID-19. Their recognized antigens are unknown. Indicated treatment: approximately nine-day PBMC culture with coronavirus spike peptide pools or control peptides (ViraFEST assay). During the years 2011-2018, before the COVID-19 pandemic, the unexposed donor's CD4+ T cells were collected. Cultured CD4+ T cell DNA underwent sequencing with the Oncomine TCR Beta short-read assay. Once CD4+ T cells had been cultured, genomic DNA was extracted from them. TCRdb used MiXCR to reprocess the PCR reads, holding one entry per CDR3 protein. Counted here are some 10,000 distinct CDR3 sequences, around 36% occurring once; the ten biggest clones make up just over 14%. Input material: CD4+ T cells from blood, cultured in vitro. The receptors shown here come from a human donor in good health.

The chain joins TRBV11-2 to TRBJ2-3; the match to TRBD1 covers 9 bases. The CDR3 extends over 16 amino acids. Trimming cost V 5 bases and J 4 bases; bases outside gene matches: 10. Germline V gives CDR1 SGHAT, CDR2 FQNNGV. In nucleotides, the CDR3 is TGTGCCAGCAGCATCCCGGGACAGGGCATCTCAGATACGCAGTATTTT. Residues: CASSIPGQGISDTQYF. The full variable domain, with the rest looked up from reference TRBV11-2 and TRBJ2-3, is EAGVAQSPRYKIIEKRQSVAFWCNPISGHATLYWYQQILGQGPKLLIQFQNNGVVDDSQLPKDRFSAERLKGVDSTLKIQPAKLEDSAVYLCASSIPGQGISDTQYFGPGTRLTVL.

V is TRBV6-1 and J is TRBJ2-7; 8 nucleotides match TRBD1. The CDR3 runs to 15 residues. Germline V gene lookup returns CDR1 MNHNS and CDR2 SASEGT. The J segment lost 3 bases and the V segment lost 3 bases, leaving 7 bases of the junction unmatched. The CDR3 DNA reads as TGTGCCAGCAGTGACCAGGACAGGGATCACTACGAGCAGTACTTC. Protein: CASSDQDRDHYEQYF.

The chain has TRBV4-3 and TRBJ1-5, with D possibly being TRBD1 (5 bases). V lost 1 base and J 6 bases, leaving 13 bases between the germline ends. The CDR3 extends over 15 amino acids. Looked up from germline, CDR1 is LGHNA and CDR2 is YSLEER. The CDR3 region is CASSQVLGAGQPQHF. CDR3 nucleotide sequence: TGCGCCAGCAGCCAAGTCCTTGGGGCTGGTCAGCCCCAGCATTTT.

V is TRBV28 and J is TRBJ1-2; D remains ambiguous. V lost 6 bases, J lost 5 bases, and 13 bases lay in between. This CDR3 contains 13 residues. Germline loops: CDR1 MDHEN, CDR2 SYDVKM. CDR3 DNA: TGTGCCAGCAGGTCGGAAGGAAGATATGGCTACACCTTC. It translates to CASRSEGRYGYTF.

The CDR3 nucleotides are TGCGCCAGCAGCTTGGTGAGGGGTGCTACTGAAGCTTTCTTT. It codes for CASSLVRGATEAFF. The chain recombines TRBV5-1 with TRBJ1-1; a weak D match, TRBD1 (5 bases). Germline V gene data show CDR1 as SGHRS and CDR2 as YFSETQ. Between the trimmed V and J ends, which lost 0 bases and 5 bases, there was a span of 11 bases. The CDR3 is 14 amino acids.

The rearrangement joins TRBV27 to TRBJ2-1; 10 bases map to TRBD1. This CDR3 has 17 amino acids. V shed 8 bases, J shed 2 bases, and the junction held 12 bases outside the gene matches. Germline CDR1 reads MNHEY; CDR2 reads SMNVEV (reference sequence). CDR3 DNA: TGTGCCAGCCGCAATCCCCGGGACAGGGGCACCTACAATGAGCAGTTCTTC. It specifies CASRNPRDRGTYNEQFF.

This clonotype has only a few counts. The CDR3 spells CASSPRDRPYTEAFF. The CDR3 nucleotides are TGTGCCAGCTCACCGCGGGACAGGCCGTACACTGAAGCTTTCTTT. The rearrangement links TRBV18 to TRBJ1-1, with 8 bases matching TRBD1. Germline values: CDR1 KGHSH, CDR2 LQKENI. Losses at the gene ends were 3 bases for V and 3 bases for J; bases not matched to a gene: 6. The CDR3 is 15 residues long.

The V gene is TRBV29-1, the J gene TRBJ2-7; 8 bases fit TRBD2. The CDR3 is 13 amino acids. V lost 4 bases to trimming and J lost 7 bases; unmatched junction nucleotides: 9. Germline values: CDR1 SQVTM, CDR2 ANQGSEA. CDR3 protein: CSVGSGEDGEQYF. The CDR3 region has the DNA TGCAGCGTTGGTAGCGGGGAAGATGGGGAGCAGTACTTC.

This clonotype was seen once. The CDR3 reads CASSYSSTDSYEQYF. Written as DNA, the CDR3 is TGTGCCAGCAGTTACTCGAGCACAGACTCCTACGAGCAGTACTTC. This chain links TRBV6-5 with TRBJ2-7; D is uncertain. Germline lookup yields CDR1 MNHEY and CDR2 SVGAGI. The CDR3 spans 15 residues. The germline V and J ends were trimmed by 0 bases and 0 bases, with 9 bases remaining between them.

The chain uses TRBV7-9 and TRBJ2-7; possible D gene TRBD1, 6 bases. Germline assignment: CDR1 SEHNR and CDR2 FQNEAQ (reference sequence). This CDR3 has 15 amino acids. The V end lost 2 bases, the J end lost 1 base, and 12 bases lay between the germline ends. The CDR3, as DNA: TGTGCCAGCAGCTTATTTGTAGGGGGATCCTACGAGCAGTACTTC. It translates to CASSLFVGGSYEQYF.

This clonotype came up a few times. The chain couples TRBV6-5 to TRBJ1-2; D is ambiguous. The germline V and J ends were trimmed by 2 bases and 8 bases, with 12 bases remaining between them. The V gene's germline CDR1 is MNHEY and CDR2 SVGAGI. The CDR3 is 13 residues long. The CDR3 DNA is TGTGCCAGCAGTTACGGGAGAGGAAGAGGCTACACCTTC. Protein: CASSYGRGRGYTF.

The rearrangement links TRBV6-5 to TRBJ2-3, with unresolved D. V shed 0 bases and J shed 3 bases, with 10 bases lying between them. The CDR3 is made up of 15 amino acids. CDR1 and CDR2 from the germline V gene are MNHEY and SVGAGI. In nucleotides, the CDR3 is TGTGCCAGCAGTTACTCGAGGCCTGGGACAGATACGCAGTATTTT. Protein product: CASSYSRPGTDTQYF.

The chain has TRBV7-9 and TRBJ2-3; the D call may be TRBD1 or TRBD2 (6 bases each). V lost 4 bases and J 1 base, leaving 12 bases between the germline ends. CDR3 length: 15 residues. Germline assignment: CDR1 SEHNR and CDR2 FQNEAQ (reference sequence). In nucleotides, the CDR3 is TGTGCCAGCAGCTCGGAGGGGGGTCGCACAGATACGCAGTATTTT. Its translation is CASSSEGGRTDTQYF.

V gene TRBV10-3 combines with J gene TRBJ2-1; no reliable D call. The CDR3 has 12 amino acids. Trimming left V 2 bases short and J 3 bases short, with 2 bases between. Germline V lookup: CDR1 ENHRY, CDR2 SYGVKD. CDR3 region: CAISEGYNEQFF. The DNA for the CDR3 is TGTGCCATCAGTGAGGGCTACAATGAGCAGTTCTTC.

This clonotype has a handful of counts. The CDR3 loop is CASRPRTSGSDTQYF. CDR3 coding DNA: TGTGCCAGCCGGCCGAGGACTAGCGGGAGTGATACGCAGTATTTT. The chain couples TRBV2 to TRBJ2-3, with TRBD2 matching over 13 bases. The CDR3 length is 15 residues. V lost 8 bases to trimming and J lost 6 bases; unmatched junction nucleotides: 8. CDR1 and CDR2 from the germline V gene are SNHLY and FYNNEI.

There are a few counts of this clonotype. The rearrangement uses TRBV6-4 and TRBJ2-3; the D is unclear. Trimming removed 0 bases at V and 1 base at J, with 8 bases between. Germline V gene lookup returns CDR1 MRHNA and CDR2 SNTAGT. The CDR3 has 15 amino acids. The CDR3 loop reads CASSDSIGGTDTQYF. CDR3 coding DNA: TGTGCCAGCAGTGACTCGATCGGAGGCACAGATACGCAGTATTTT.

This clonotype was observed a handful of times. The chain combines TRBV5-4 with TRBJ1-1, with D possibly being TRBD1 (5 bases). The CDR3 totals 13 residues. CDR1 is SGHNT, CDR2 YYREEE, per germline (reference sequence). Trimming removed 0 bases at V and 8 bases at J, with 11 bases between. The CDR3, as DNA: TGTGCCAGCAGCTTGGAATGGGCAGGGGAAGCTTTCTTT. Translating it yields CASSLEWAGEAFF.

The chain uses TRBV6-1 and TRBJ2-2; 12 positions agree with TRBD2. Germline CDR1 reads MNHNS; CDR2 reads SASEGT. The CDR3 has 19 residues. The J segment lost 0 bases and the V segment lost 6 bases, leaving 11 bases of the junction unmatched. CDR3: CASRPGLAGSPPNTGELFF. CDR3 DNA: TGTGCCAGCAGGCCCGGACTAGCGGGAAGTCCCCCGAACACCGGGGAGCTGTTTTTT.

The CDR3 spells CSAKTGNPTEAFF. The CDR3 nucleotides read TGCAGCGCAAAGACAGGGAATCCCACTGAAGCTTTCTTT. The V gene is TRBV29-1, the J gene TRBJ1-1, with 7 nucleotides matching TRBD1. V lost 7 bases and J lost 4; bases outside the gene matches: 9. CDR1 and CDR2 from the germline V gene are SQVTM and ANQGSEA. The CDR3 totals 13 residues. Using reference TRBV29-1 and TRBJ1-1 for the parts outside the CDR3, the full variable domain is SAVISQKPSRDICQRGTSLTIQCQVDSQVTMMFWYRQQPGQSLTLIATANQGSEATYESGFVIDKFPISRPNLTFSTLTVSNMSPEDSSIYLCSAKTGNPTEAFFGQGTRLTVV.

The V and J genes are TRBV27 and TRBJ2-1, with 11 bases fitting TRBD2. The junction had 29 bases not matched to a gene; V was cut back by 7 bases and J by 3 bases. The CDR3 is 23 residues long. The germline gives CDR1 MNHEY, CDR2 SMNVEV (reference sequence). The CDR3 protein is CASTPRGVLRTSGWASIYNEQFF. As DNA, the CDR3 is TGTGCCAGCACCCCTCGGGGGGTATTAAGGACTAGCGGGTGGGCCTCTATCTACAATGAGCAGTTCTTC.

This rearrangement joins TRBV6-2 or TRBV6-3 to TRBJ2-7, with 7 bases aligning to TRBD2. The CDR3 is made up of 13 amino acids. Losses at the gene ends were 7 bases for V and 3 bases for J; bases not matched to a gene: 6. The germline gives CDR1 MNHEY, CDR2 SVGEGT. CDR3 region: CASNLRENYEQYF. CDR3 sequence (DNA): TGTGCCAGCAACTTGCGGGAGAACTACGAGCAGTACTTC.

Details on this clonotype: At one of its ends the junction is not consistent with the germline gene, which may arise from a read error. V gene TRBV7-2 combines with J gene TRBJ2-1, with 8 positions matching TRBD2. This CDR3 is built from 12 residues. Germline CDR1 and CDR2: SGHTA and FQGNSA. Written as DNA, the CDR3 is TGTGCCAGCAGCTTAGTGTCTAGCGGGCTAGACTTC. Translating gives CASSLVSSGLDF.

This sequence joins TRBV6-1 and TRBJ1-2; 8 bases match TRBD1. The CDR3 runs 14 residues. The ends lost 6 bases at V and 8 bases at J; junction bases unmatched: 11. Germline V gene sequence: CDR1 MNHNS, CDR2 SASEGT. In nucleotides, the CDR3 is TGTGCCAGCAGCCCAGACAGGGGTCGGTTGGGCTACACCTTC. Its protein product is CASSPDRGRLGYTF.

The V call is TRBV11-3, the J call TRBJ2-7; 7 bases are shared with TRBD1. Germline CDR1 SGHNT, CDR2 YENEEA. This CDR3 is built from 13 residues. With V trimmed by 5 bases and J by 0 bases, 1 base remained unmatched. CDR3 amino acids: CASSRDSSYEQYF. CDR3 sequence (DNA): TGTGCCAGCAGCCGGGACAGCTCCTACGAGCAGTACTTC.

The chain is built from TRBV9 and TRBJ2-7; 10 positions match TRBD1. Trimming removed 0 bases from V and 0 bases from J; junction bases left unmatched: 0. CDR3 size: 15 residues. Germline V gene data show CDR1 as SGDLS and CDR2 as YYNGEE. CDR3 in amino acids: CASSVGTGGSYEQYF. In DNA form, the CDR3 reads TGTGCCAGCAGCGTAGGGACAGGGGGCTCCTACGAGCAGTACTTC.

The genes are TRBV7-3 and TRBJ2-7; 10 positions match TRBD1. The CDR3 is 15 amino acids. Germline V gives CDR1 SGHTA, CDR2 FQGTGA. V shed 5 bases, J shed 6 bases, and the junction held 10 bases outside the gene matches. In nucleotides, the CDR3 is TGTGCCAGCAGCCCGACAGGGGGCGCCTTGGGCGAGCAGTACTTC. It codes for CASSPTGGALGEQYF.